The entry that follows covers one T cell receptor (beta chain) sequence. Its antigen is not known. This sample stems from a study of T cell responses to AZD1222 COVID-19 vaccine. Study-wide results and limits: Clonal diversity was possibly underestimated, and the donors were mostly white British, with more females.

The CDR3 consists of 15 residues. CDR1 and CDR2 from the germline V gene are ENHRY and SYGVKD. The trim removed 0 bases at V and 6 bases at J, leaving 4 bases unmatched. Assay: immunoSEQ multiplex PCR; the TCRdb copy retains only in-frame clones and omits some. The sample has tens of thousands of clones, 85% to 90% seen once. The starting material was peripheral blood, obtained 28 days after the second dose of the MenACWY control vaccine. The source of this sequence is an adult who received the MenACWY meningococcal vaccine as a control. The genes are TRBV10-3 and TRBJ2-7, with TRBD1 identical over 11 bases. CDR3 protein: CAISESADRGREQYF. CDR3 nucleotide sequence: TGTGCCATCAGTGAGTCGGCGGACAGGGGGCGCGAGCAGTACTTC.